Following are 10 T cell receptor beta chains from one sample sequenced in a study of regulatory T cells in long-lasting Graves disease. Noted time point: newly diagnosed GD, antithyroid drugs for less than 3 months. PBMC-derived RNA was used for the TCR library. Combining iRepertoire HTBI primers with Arm-PCR of CDR3 regions, the authors built TCR beta libraries. Using its own MiXCR run on the multiplex PCR reads, TCRdb lists one record per CDR3 protein. The sample consists of 350,000 to 450,000 distinct CDR3 sequences, over 15% of them appearing once. This same sample was also part of a study on T cells in Graves' hyperthyroidism and ophthalmopathy.

The sequencing used peripheral blood mononuclear cells (PBMCs), collected at new diagnosis, from a patient treated with antithyroid drugs. The receptors stem from a man in his forties with Graves disease.

The chain has TRBV12-3 or TRBV12-4 and TRBJ2-1, with D perhaps TRBD1 (6 bases). Trimming pared 6 bases from V and 0 bases from J, leaving 21 bases between. The CDR3 has 18 amino acids. The CDR3 here is CASSATVRTADSYNEQFF. In DNA, the CDR3 is TGTGCCAGCAGCGCGACCGTGAGGACAGCCGACTCCTACAATGAGCAGTTCTTC.

This clonotype was observed a few times. The chain has TRBV2 and TRBJ1-1; D is possibly TRBD1 (6 bases). CDR3 length equals 15 residues. V lost 8 bases and J 0 bases, leaving 16 bases between the germline ends. The V gene's germline CDR1 is SNHLY and CDR2 FYNNEI. This CDR3 reads CASGSYGDMNTEAFF. The CDR3 nucleotides read TGTGCCAGCGGATCCTACGGGGACATGAACACTGAAGCTTTCTTT.

This clonotype has at least ten counts. The chain combines TRBV28 with TRBJ1-2; 7 bases are shared with TRBD1. V dropped 4 bases and J dropped 4; count of bases not matched to a gene: 9. This CDR3 spans 15 amino acids. Germline CDR1 reads MDHEN; CDR2 reads SYDVKM. The DNA of the CDR3 is TGTGCCAGCAGTTCTCCCCTGACAGGGATCTATGGCTACACCTTC. Translated: CASSSPLTGIYGYTF.

This clonotype was seen many times. The chain carries TRBV3-1 and TRBJ1-1; TRBD1 matches 9 bases. Germline lookup yields CDR1 LGHDT and CDR2 YNNKEL (reference sequence). V shed 1 base, J shed 0 bases, and the junction held 6 bases outside the gene matches. CDR3 length: 17 amino acids. CDR3 protein: CASSQGRQGVLNTEAFF. The CDR3 region has the DNA TGTGCCAGCAGCCAAGGTCGACAGGGGGTCTTGAACACTGAAGCTTTCTTT.

This clonotype has ten or more counts. The J gene is TRBJ1-1, the V gene TRBV7-9; maybe TRBD1 (6 bases). The V end lost 5 bases, the J end lost 8 bases, and 12 bases lay between the germline ends. The CDR3 runs 12 residues. The germline gives CDR1 SEHNR, CDR2 FQNEAQ (reference sequence). The CDR3 DNA is TGTGCCAGCAGCGGCCGGACAGCCGAAGCTTTCTTT. Encoded protein: CASSGRTAEAFF.

This clonotype was seen ten or more times. The gene calls are TRBV7-2 and TRBJ2-3; D is unclear. Looked up from germline, CDR1 is SGHTA and CDR2 is FQGNSA. CDR3 length equals 14 residues. V was pared by 8 bases and J by 4 bases, with 16 bases between. CDR3 in amino acids: CASAGVSWADTQYF. In DNA form, the CDR3 reads TGTGCCAGCGCTGGGGTTAGTTGGGCAGATACGCAGTATTTT.

This clonotype was detected many times. The J gene is TRBJ2-1, the V gene TRBV13, with D tentatively TRBD2 (5 bases). Germline V gives CDR1 PRHDT, CDR2 FYEKMQ (reference sequence). The CDR3 sequence is 17 residues long. The germline V and J ends were trimmed by 5 bases and 2 bases, with 19 bases remaining between them. CDR3 loop: CASSPGGAAAPYNEQFF. The CDR3 bases are TGTGCCAGCAGCCCAGGCGGAGCGGCAGCCCCCTACAATGAGCAGTTCTTC. Complete variable domain (other parts from reference TRBV13 and TRBJ2-1): AAGVIQSPRHLIKEKRETATLKCYPIPRHDTVYWYQQGPGQDPQFLISFYEKMQSDKGSIPDRFSAQQFSDYHSELNMSSLELGDSALYFCASSPGGAAAPYNEQFFGPGTRLTVL.

This clonotype was observed many times. The J gene is TRBJ2-7, the V gene TRBV12-3 or TRBV12-4; maybe TRBD1 (6 bases). V lost 6 bases and J 7 bases, leaving 16 bases between the germline ends. This CDR3 has 13 amino acids. CDR3 in DNA: TGTGCCAGCAGCCGGACCAGGGGTGGTGAGCAGTACTTC. Protein product: CASSRTRGGEQYF.

Many counts were recorded for this clonotype. This rearrangement joins TRBV12-3 or TRBV12-4 to TRBJ1-1, with 7 bases matching TRBD1. V shed 7 bases, J shed 5 bases, and the junction held 7 bases outside the gene matches. CDR3 length equals 13 residues. The CDR3, as DNA: TGTGCCAGCATTGAGGGGGCGGGAACTGAAGCTTTCTTT. Translated, it gives CASIEGAGTEAFF.

Points on this clonotype: This may come from a read error, since a much larger clone is one base off. This sequence joins TRBV12-3 or TRBV12-4 and TRBJ1-3; the D is unclear. This CDR3 spans 13 amino acids. In DNA form, the CDR3 reads TGTGTCAGCACCCCCAACTCTGGAAACACCATATATTTT. Amino acid sequence: CVSTPNSGNTIYF.